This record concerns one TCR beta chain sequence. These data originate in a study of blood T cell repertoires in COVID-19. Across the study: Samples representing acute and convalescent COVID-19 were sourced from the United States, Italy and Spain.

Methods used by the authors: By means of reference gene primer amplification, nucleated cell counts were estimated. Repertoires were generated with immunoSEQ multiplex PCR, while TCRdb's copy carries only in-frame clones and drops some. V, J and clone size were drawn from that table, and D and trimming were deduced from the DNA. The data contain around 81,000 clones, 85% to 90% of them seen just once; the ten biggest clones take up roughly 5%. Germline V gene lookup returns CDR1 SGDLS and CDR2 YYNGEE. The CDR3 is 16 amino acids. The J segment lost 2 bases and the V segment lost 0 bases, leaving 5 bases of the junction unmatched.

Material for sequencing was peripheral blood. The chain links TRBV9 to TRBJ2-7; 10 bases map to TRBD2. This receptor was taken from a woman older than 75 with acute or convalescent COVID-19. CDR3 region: CASSVAALAGAYEQYF. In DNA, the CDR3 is TGTGCCAGCAGCGTAGCCGCCCTAGCGGGGGCCTACGAGCAGTACTTC.